This T cell receptor beta chain was documented in a study of beta chain features in type 1 diabetes. V was clipped by 5 bases and J by 13 bases; unmatched bases: 13. The germline V gene encodes CDR1 SSHAT and CDR2 FNYEAQ (reference sequence). The CDR3 consists of 14 residues. Turning to this clone: Its target is unknown.

Of the isolated RNA, all was reverse transcribed, and so the sequenced material was expressed TCRB transcripts. Sequenced by immunoSEQ multiplex PCR; TCRdb stores in-frame clones only, minus some. The sample includes hundreds of thousands of clones, around 16% of them seen just once. The study's findings and limits: Naive, central memory and Treg TCRB repertoires seemed to resemble each other more closely in patients than they did in healthy donors. VDJ junctions in type 1 diabetes patients carried more deletions and fewer insertions.

CD45RO/CCR7/CD25/CD127/CD95/CD27 sorting isolated CD4+ naive, central memory, regulatory and stem cell-like memory cells. Purity of each sorted population was above 95%. Source material: naive CD4+ T cells from blood. This clonotype originated in a man between 18 and 29 years old in good health. The chain employs TRBV7-7 and TRBJ1-5; 8 bases are shared with TRBD1. This chain's CDR3 is CASSPKTDRAVQHF. CDR3 in DNA: TGTGCCAGCAGCCCAAAAACGGACAGGGCGGTTCAGCATTTT.